The table lists the clone carrying this T cell receptor (beta chain) with many counts. Its antigen is still unknown. The sample belongs to a study of CD8+CD57+ T cells in acquired aplastic anemia. Study-level background: The DNA of sorted CD4+ and CD8+ cells averaged around 3 ug. Regarding the study as a whole: The number of CD8+ CDR3 sequences shared by patients and controls was twenty-nine.

Genomic DNA provided the template from which TCR beta VDJ and CDR3 profiles were obtained. TCRdb re-derived calls from the reads in MiXCR, one entry per CDR3 protein. The sample comprises roughly 190,000 distinct CDR3 sequences, roughly half of which are singletons, and roughly 15% rests with the top ten. The germline V and J ends were trimmed by 6 bases and 10 bases, with 18 bases remaining between them. The CDR3 has 13 amino acids. This TCR was sampled from a human donor in good health, serving as a control. The sequencing input was sorted CD4+, CD8+, or CD8+CD57+ T cells (not recorded which) from PBMCs. The chain uses TRBV12-3 or TRBV12-4 and TRBJ1-1; D not certain. The CDR3 DNA reads as TGTGCCAGCAGCGGAAGGAGACCGTCGGCAGCTTTCTTT. Its translation: CASSGRRPSAAFF.